A single sample gave rise to the 6 T cell receptor beta chains below, sequenced in a study of cytomegalovirus exposure and HLA in healthy donors. The PCR contained 60 Vbeta and 13 Jbeta primers. Method: immunoSEQ multiplex PCR; TCRdb's copy keeps in-frame clones and lacks some. The top ten clones hold approximately 8.8% of a sample with 120,000 or so clones, 80% of them seen once. What was sequenced was PBMCs. Receptor source: a female donor in good health and CMV-seropositive.

This clone was seen more than once but under ten times. The V and J genes are TRBV5-1 and TRBJ1-6; 8 bases fit TRBD1. Germline values: CDR1 SGHRS, CDR2 YFSETQ. The CDR3 is 17 amino acids. V gave up 4 bases and J gave up 9 bases; unmatched junction bases: 15. The CDR3 DNA reads TGCGCCAGCAGCCCGGGTCCCGACAGGGGTATAGGTTCACCCCTCCACTTT. The encoded protein is CASSPGPDRGIGSPLHF.

The chain combines TRBV2 with TRBJ1-1; D not resolved. This CDR3 contains 13 residues. The V gene's germline CDR1 is SNHLY and CDR2 FYNNEI. Trimming cost V 5 bases and J 1 base, with 8 bases left between them. This CDR3 is CASSTHENTEAFF. In DNA, the CDR3 is TGTGCCAGCAGTACACACGAGAACACTGAAGCTTTCTTT. Combining the CDR3 with reference TRBV2 and TRBJ1-1 gives the whole variable domain EPEVTQTPSHQVTQMGQEVILRCVPISNHLYFYWYRQILGQKVEFLVSFYNNEISEKSEIFDDQFSVERPDGSNFTLKIRSTKLEDSAMYFCASSTHENTEAFFGQGTRLTVV.

This clone was observed a single time. The chain uses TRBV10-3 and TRBJ2-5; 11 bases align to TRBD2. Per the germline V gene, CDR1 is ENHRY and CDR2 is SYGVKD. The J segment lost 2 bases and the V segment lost 0 bases, leaving 5 bases of the junction unmatched. The CDR3 runs 17 residues. The CDR3 DNA sequence: TGTGCCATCAGTGAGTCTAAAGGGACTAGCGGACAAGAGACCCAGTACTTC. It translates to CAISESKGTSGQETQYF.

The sample holds a few counts of this clone. The chain combines TRBV2 with TRBJ1-4, with D hard to call. V was clipped by 8 bases and J by 4 bases, with 11 bases between them. The CDR3 covers 13 residues. Germline V gives CDR1 SNHLY, CDR2 FYNNEI. The CDR3 DNA reads TGTGCCAGCTGCCCGGGATTTAATGAAAAACTGTTTTTT. Translating it yields CASCPGFNEKLFF.

The chain recombines TRBV28 with TRBJ1-2; D is undetermined. Germline loops: CDR1 MDHEN, CDR2 SYDVKM. Trimming shortened V by 6 bases and J by 4 bases, and 18 bases separated the two germline ends. This CDR3 is built from 15 residues. This CDR3 reads CASSSSSTAFYGYTF. The CDR3 DNA is TGTGCCAGCAGCTCTAGCAGCACCGCCTTCTATGGCTACACCTTC.

The chain has TRBV7-9 and TRBJ1-6; D is unresolved. Trimming shortened V by 1 base and J by 7 bases, and 11 bases separated the two germline ends. CDR1 SEHNR and CDR2 FQNEAQ come from the germline V gene (reference sequence). CDR3 length equals 15 residues. For the CDR3, the DNA is TGTGCCAGCAGCTTAGTACGGGGTGGGAATTCACCCCTCCACTTT. Translating gives CASSLVRGGNSPLHF.